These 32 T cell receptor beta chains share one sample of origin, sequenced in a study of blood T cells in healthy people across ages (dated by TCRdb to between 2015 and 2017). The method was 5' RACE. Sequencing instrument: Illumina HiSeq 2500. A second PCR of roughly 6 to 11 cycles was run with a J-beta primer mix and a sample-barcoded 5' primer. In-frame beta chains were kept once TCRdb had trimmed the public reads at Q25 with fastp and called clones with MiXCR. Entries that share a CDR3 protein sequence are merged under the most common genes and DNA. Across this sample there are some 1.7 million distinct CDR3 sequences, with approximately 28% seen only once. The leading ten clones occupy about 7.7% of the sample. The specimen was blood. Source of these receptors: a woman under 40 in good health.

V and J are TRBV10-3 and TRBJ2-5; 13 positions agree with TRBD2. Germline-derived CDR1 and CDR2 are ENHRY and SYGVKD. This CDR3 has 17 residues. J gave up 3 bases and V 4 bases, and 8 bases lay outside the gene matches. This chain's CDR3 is CAISGGTSGVEKETQYF. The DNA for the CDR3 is TGTGCCATCAGTGGGGGGACTAGCGGGGTTGAAAAAGAGACCCAGTACTTC.

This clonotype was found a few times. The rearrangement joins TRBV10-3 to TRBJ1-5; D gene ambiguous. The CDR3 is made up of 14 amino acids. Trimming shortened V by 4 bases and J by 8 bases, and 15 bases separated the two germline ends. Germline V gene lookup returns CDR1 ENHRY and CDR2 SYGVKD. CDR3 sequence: CAISVGSPTEPQHF. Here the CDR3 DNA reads TGTGCCATCAGTGTGGGCTCTCCAACGGAGCCCCAGCATTTT.

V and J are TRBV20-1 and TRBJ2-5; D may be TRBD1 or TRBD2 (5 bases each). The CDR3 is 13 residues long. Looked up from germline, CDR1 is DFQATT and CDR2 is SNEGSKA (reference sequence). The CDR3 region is CSAPGAAEETQYF. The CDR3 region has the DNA TGCAGCGCGCCCGGGGCGGCGGAGGAGACCCAGTACTTC.

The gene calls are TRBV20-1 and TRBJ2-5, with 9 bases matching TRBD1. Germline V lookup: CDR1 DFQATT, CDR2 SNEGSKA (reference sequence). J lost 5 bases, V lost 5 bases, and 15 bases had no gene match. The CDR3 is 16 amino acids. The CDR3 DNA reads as TGCAGTGCTTATGGAGGGAGCTCCGGGACAGGGGAGACCCAGTACTTC. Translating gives CSAYGGSSGTGETQYF.

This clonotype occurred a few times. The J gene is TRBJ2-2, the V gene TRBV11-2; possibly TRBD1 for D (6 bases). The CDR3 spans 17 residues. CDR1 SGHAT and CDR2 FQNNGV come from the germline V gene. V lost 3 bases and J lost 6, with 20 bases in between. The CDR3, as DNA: TGTGCCAGCAGCTTCTCTTTCGGGCAGGGGAAGGCCGGGGAGCTGTTTTTT. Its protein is CASSFSFGQGKAGELFF.

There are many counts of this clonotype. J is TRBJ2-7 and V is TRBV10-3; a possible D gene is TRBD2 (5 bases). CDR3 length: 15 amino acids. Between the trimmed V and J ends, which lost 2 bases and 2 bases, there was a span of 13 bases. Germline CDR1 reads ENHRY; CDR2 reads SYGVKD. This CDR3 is CAISEPGESPYEQYF. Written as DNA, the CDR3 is TGTGCCATCAGTGAGCCCGGGGAAAGTCCCTACGAGCAGTACTTC.

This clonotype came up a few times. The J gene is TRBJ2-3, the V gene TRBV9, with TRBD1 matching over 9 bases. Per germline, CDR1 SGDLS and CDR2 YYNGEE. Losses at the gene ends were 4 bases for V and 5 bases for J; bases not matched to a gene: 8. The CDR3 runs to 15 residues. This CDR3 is CASSPRTGEGDTQYF. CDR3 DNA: TGTGCCAGCAGCCCTCGGACAGGGGAGGGAGATACGCAGTATTTT.

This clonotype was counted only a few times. In DNA form, the CDR3 reads TGCGCCAGCAGCTTGGTACAGGATAACTATGGCTACACCTTC. It encodes CASSLVQDNYGYTF. This rearrangement joins TRBV5-1 to TRBJ1-2, with D tentatively TRBD1 (5 bases). The CDR3 runs to 14 residues. Trimming pared 0 bases from V and 1 base from J, leaving 7 bases between. Germline V CDR1 and CDR2: SGHRS, YFSETQ.

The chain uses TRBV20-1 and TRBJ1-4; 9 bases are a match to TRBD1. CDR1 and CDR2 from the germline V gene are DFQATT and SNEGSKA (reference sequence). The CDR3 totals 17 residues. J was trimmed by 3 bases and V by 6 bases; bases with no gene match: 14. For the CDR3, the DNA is TGCAGTGCCCGGGGACAGGGAAGCTCTATGGCTAATGAAAAACTGTTTTTT. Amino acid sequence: CSARGQGSSMANEKLFF.

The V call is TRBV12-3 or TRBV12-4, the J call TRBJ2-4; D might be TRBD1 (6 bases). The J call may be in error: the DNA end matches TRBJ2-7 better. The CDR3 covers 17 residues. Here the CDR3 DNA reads TGTGCCAGCAGTTTATTCCCCCGGGACACCCAGGCCTACGAGCAGTACTTC. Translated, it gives CASSLFPRDTQAYEQYF.

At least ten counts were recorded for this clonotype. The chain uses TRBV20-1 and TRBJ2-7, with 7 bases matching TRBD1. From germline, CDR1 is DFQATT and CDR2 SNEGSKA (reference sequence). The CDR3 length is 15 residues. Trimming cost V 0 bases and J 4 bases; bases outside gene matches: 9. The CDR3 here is CSARDHAEGAYEQYF. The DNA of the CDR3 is TGCAGTGCTAGAGATCACGCTGAGGGGGCATACGAGCAGTACTTC.

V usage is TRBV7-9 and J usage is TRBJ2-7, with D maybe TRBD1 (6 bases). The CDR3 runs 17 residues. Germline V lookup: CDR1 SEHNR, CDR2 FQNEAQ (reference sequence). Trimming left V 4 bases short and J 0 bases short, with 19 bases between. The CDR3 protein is CASSSLSGQRSSYEQYF. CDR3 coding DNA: TGTGCCAGCAGCTCCCTCTCGGGACAAAGGAGCTCCTACGAGCAGTACTTC.

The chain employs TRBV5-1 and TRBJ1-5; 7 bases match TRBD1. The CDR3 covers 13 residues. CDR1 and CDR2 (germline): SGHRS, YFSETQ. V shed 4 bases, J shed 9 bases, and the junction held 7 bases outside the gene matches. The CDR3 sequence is CASSTGQDGPQHF. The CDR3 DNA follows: TGCGCCAGCAGCACCGGACAGGACGGGCCCCAGCATTTT. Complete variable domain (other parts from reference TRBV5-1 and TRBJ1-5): KAGVTQTPRYLIKTRGQQVTLSCSPISGHRSVSWYQQTPGQGLQFLFEYFSETQRNKGNFPGRFSGRQFSNSRSEMNVSTLELGDSALYLCASSTGQDGPQHFGDGTRLSIL.

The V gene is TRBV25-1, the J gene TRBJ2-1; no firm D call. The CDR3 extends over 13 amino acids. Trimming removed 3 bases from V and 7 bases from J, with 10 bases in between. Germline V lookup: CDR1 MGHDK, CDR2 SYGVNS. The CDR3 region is CASSDFTVNEQFF. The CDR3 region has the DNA TGTGCCAGCAGTGATTTCACTGTAAATGAGCAGTTCTTC. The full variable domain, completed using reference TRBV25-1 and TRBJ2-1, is EADIYQTPRYLVIGTGKKITLECSQTMGHDKMYWYQQDPGMELHLIHYSYGVNSTEKGDLSSESTVSRIRTEHFPLTLESARPSHTSQYLCASSDFTVNEQFFGPGTRLTVL.

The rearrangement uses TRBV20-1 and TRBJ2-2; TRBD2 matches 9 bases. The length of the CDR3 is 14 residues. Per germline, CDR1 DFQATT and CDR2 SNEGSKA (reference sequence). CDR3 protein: CGSSSGRTTGELFF. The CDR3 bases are TGCGGCTCGTCGAGCGGGAGGACCACCGGGGAGCTGTTTTTT.

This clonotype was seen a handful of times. CDR3 coding DNA: TGTGCCAGCAGTTTATTGGACACTGAAGCTTTCTTT. Protein sequence: CASSLLDTEAFF. V gene TRBV12-3 or TRBV12-4 combines with J gene TRBJ1-1, with no clear D. Trimming took 2 bases from V and 3 from J, leaving 4 bases between them. This CDR3 has 12 residues.

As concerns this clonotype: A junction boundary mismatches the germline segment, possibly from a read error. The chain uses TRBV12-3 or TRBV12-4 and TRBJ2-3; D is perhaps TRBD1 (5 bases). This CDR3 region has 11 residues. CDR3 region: CASGLTDAQYF. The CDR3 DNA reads TGTGCCAGCGGGCTGACAGATGCGCAGTATTTT.

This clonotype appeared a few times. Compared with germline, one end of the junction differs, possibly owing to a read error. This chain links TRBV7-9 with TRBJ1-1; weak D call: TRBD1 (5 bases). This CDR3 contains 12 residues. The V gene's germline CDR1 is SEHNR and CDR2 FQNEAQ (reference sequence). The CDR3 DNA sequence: TGTGCCGGCAGCTTAGGGGACTATGAAGCTTTCTTT. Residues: CAGSLGDYEAFF.

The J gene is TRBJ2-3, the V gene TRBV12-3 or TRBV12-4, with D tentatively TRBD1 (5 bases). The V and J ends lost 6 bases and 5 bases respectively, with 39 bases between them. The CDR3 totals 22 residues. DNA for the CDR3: TGTGCCAGCAGCCCTTTCCCCCTACCAGCGAACCACGAATTAACGACAGAAGATACGCAGTATTTT. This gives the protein CASSPFPLPANHELTTEDTQYF.

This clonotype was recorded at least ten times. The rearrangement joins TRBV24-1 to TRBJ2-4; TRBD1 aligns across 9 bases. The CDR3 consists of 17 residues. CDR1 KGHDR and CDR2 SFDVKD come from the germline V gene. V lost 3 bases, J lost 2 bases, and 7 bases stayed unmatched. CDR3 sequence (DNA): TGTGCCACCAGTGATGGGACAGGGAGGATCTCCAAAAACATTCAGTACTTC. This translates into CATSDGTGRISKNIQYF.

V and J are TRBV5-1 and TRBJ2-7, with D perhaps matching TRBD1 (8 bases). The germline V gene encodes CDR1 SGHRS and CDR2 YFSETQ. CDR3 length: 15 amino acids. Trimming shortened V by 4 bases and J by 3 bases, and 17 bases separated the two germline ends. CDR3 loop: CASSLGQGGFYEQYF. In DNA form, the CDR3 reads TGCGCCAGCAGCCTAGGACAGGGAGGGTTCTACGAGCAGTACTTC.

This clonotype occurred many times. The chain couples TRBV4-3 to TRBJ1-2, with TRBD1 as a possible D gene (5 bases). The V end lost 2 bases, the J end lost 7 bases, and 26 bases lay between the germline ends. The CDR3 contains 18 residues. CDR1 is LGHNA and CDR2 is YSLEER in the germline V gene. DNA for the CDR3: TGCGCCAGCAGCCAAAACTACTACCGACAAGGGGCTCTGGGTGGCTACACCTTC. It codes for CASSQNYYRQGALGGYTF.

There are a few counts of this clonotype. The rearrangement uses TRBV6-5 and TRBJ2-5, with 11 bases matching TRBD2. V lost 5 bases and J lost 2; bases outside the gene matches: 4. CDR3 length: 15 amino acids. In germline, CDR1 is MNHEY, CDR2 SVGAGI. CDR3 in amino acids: CASSETSGAQETQYF. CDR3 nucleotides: TGTGCCAGCAGTGAGACTAGCGGGGCACAAGAGACCCAGTACTTC.

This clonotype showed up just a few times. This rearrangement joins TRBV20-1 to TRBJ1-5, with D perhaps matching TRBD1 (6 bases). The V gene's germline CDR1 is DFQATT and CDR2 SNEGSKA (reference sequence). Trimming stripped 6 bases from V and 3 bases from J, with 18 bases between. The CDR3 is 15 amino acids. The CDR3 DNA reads TGCAGTGCGAGAAGGGGGGGGGAGGTCAATCAGCCCCAGCATTTT. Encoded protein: CSARRGGEVNQPQHF.

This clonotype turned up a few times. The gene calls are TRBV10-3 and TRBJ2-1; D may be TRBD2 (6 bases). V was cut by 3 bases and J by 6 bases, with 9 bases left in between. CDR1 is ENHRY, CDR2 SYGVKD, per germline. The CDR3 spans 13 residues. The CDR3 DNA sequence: TGTGCCATCAGTGAATCGACTAGCAATGAGCAGTTCTTC. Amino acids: CAISESTSNEQFF.

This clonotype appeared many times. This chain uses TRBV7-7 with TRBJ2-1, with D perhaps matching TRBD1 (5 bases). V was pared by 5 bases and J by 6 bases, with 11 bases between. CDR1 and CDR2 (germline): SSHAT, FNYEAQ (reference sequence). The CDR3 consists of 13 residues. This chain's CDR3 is CASSIIQGNEQFF. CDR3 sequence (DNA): TGTGCCAGCAGCATCATCCAGGGCAATGAGCAGTTCTTC. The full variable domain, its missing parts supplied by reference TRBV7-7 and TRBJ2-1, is GAGVSQSPRYKVTKRGQDVTLRCDPISSHATLYWYQQALGQGPEFLTYFNYEAQPDKSGLPSDRFSAERPEGSISTLTIQRTEQRDSAMYRCASSIIQGNEQFFGPGTRLTVL.

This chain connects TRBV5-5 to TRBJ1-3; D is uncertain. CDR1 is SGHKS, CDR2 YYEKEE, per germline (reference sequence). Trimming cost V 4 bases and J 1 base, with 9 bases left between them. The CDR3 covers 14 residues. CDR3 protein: CASSARGSGNTIYF. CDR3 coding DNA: TGTGCCAGCAGCGCTCGGGGATCTGGAAACACCATATATTTT.

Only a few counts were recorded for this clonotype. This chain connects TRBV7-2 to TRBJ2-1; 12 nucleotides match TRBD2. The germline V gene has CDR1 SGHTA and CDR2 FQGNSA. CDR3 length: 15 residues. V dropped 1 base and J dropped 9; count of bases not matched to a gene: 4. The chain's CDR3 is CASSLGTSGIFEQFF. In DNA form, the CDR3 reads TGTGCCAGCAGCTTAGGGACTAGCGGGATATTTGAGCAGTTCTTC.

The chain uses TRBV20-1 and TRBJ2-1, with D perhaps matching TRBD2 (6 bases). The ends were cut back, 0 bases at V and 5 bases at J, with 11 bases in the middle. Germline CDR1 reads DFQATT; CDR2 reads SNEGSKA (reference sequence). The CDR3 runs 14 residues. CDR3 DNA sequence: TGCAGTGCTAGAGACTGGACTACTAACAATGAGCAGTTCTTC. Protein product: CSARDWTTNNEQFF.

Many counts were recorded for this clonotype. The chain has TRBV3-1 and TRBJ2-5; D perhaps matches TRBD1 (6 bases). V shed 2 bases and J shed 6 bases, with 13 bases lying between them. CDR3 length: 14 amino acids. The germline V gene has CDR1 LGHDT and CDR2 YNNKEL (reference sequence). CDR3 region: CASSQSRGKQTQYF. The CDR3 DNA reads TGTGCCAGCAGCCAAAGCAGGGGCAAACAGACCCAGTACTTC.

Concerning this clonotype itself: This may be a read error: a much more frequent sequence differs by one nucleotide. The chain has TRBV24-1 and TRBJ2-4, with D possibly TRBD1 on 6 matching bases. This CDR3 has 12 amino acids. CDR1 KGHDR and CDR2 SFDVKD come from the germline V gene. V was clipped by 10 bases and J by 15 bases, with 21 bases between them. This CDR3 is CATSDSQETRYF. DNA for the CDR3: TGTGCCACTTCGGACAGCCAAGAGACCCGGTACTTC.

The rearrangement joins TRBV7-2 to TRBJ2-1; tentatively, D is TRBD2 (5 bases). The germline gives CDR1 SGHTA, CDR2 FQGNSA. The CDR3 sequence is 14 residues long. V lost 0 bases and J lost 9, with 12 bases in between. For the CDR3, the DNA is TGTGCCAGCAGCTTAGCGGGAGTTAATACTGAGCAGTTCTTC. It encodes CASSLAGVNTEQFF. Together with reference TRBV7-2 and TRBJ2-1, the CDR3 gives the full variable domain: GAGVSQSPSNKVTEKGKDVELRCDPISGHTALYWYRQSLGQGLEFLIYFQGNSAPDKSGLPSDRFSAERTGGSVSTLTIQRTQQEDSAVYLCASSLAGVNTEQFFGPGTRLTVL.